Listed below are T cell receptor beta chains from one sample, sequenced in a study of cytomegalovirus exposure and HLA in healthy donors. The method was immunoSEQ multiplex PCR; TCRdb's version includes in-frame clones alone and lacks a portion of them. The sample has about 140,000 clones, approximately 62% seen once; the top ten hold 1.5% to 2%. Sequences were obtained from PBMCs. The receptor set was obtained from a human donor in good health. CDR3s include the opening cysteine and the closing phenylalanine or tryptophan. Each record gives: V gene, clone size, J gene, CDR3 protein. Rows may omit the clone size; those that give it use once, few, many or a size class.

V gene: TRBV5-1
clone size: once
J gene: TRBJ2-1
CDR3 protein: CASSPRDEQFF

V gene: TRBV29-1
clone size: -
J gene: TRBJ2-7
CDR3 protein: CSGRLSGGDEQYF

V gene: TRBV11-2
clone size: -
J gene: TRBJ2-7
CDR3 protein: CASSRSNYEQYF

V gene: TRBV5-1
clone size: -
J gene: TRBJ2-7
CDR3 protein: CASSPAGEGDEQYF

V gene: TRBV6-1
clone size: -
J gene: TRBJ2-7
CDR3 protein: CASSRRSSYEQYF

V gene: TRBV5-1
clone size: -
J gene: TRBJ2-2
CDR3 protein: CASSLAGYTGELFF

V gene: TRBV14
clone size: -
J gene: TRBJ2-6
CDR3 protein: CASSQAGRGANVLTF

V gene: TRBV5-1
clone size: -
J gene: TRBJ2-1
CDR3 protein: CASSLGVAGGGEQFF

V gene: TRBV7-9
clone size: -
J gene: TRBJ2-7
CDR3 protein: CASSRGGNHEQYF

V gene: TRBV25-1
clone size: -
J gene: TRBJ2-3
CDR3 protein: CASSDLVSVTDTQYF

V gene: TRBV5-4
clone size: once
J gene: TRBJ2-5
CDR3 protein: CASSLSGTYGETQYF

V gene: TRBV2
clone size: -
J gene: TRBJ1-1
CDR3 protein: CASSTGRAFF

V gene: TRBV29-1
clone size: once
J gene: TRBJ2-2
CDR3 protein: CSAQSPTATGELFF

V gene: TRBV14
clone size: few
J gene: TRBJ2-2
CDR3 protein: CASSHYRNGELFF

V gene: TRBV2
clone size: -
J gene: TRBJ1-1
CDR3 protein: CASSEVGQGADTEAFF

V gene: TRBV2
clone size: -
J gene: TRBJ2-1
CDR3 protein: CASSEEGGAYYNEQFF

V gene: TRBV20-1
clone size: few
J gene: TRBJ2-1
CDR3 protein: CSAWTNNEQFF

V gene: TRBV9
clone size: once
J gene: TRBJ2-7
CDR3 protein: CASSRSGLEQYF

V gene: TRBV2
clone size: -
J gene: TRBJ2-5
CDR3 protein: CASRLQETQYF

V gene: TRBV2
clone size: -
J gene: TRBJ1-1
CDR3 protein: CASTSDRTNTEAFF

V gene: TRBV20-1
clone size: -
J gene: TRBJ1-1
CDR3 protein: CSALRGPEAFF

V gene: TRBV5-1
clone size: -
J gene: TRBJ2-5
CDR3 protein: CASSFDGTTVKETQYF

V gene: TRBV5-4
clone size: -
J gene: TRBJ1-1
CDR3 protein: CASSRDSMNTEAFF

V gene: TRBV5-1
clone size: -
J gene: TRBJ2-2
CDR3 protein: CASSLGLAAGELFF

V gene: TRBV19
clone size: -
J gene: TRBJ2-1
CDR3 protein: CASMPGRRLLAGFYEQFF

V gene: TRBV28
clone size: -
J gene: TRBJ1-5
CDR3 protein: CASSPAGGGKAQHF

V gene: TRBV2
clone size: once
J gene: TRBJ2-3
CDR3 protein: CASRREPDTQYF

V gene: TRBV28
clone size: -
J gene: TRBJ1-5
CDR3 protein: CASSLLGSRGYSNQPQHF

V gene: TRBV5-6
clone size: few
J gene: TRBJ2-3
CDR3 protein: CASSLGTGTDTQYF

V gene: TRBV28
clone size: -
J gene: TRBJ2-1
CDR3 protein: CASVRGGRNEQFF

V gene: TRBV27
clone size: -
J gene: TRBJ2-7
CDR3 protein: CASSPPGLVYEQYF

V gene: TRBV7-3
clone size: -
J gene: TRBJ2-2
CDR3 protein: CASSPPGQGAFGELFF

V gene: TRBV7-3
clone size: -
J gene: TRBJ2-7
CDR3 protein: CASSEGAGELYEQYF

V gene: TRBV28
clone size: -
J gene: TRBJ2-2
CDR3 protein: CASRRTGGYAGELFF

V gene: TRBV6-6
clone size: -
J gene: TRBJ1-5
CDR3 protein: CASSLDRGGDQPQHF

V gene: TRBV9
clone size: -
J gene: TRBJ2-3
CDR3 protein: CASSGRGSGSGSDTQYF

V gene: TRBV27
clone size: -
J gene: TRBJ2-3
CDR3 protein: CASSRRAGGTTDTQYF

V gene: TRBV28
clone size: -
J gene: TRBJ2-1
CDR3 protein: CASRLVVPSSYNEQFF

V gene: TRBV15
clone size: -
J gene: TRBJ2-3
CDR3 protein: CATSRGAGTYYTDTQYF

V gene: TRBV6-5
clone size: -
J gene: TRBJ2-5
CDR3 protein: CASRGGVHEETQYF

V gene: TRBV7-8
clone size: -
J gene: TRBJ1-5
CDR3 protein: CASSLGWQGLASNQPQHF

V gene: TRBV5-1
clone size: -
J gene: TRBJ1-2
CDR3 protein: CASSPDRGGGYTF

V gene: TRBV6-1
clone size: -
J gene: TRBJ2-5
CDR3 protein: CASSDTSPLGTQYF

V gene: TRBV5-1
clone size: -
J gene: TRBJ2-7
CDR3 protein: CASSLGTSGRFSYEQYF